This TCR beta chain was identified during a study of T cell responses to AZD1222 COVID-19 vaccine. This CDR3 has 16 amino acids. CDR1 is MGHRA and CDR2 is YSYEKL in the germline V gene. The V end was cut by 4 bases, the J end by 3 bases, with 16 bases between. Study findings and constraints: Sampling that yielded the repertoires occurred only after the peak T cell response. Donors in the cohort were predominantly white British and more often female, and clonal diversity was possibly underestimated. Vaccine-associated CD4 TCRs ranged over spike, dominating at 160-218 and 743-854.

Comments on this clone: Its antigen is undetermined.

Only in-frame clones appear in the TCRdb table, and some are missing; sequencing was by immunoSEQ multiplex PCR. The sample has 90,000 to 120,000 clones; roughly nine tenths are singletons. This chain joins TRBV4-1 and TRBJ2-1, with TRBD1 as a possible D gene (7 bases). Sample: peripheral blood, taken on day 0 of AZD1222 vaccination. The clonotype comes from an adult in good health. The CDR3 region is CASSPTPGGIYNEQFF. DNA of the CDR3: TGCGCCAGCAGCCCTACTCCAGGGGGGATCTACAATGAGCAGTTCTTC.